This T cell receptor (beta chain) was found in a study of radiation and T cells in renal cell carcinoma. Assay used: immunoSEQ multiplex PCR; TCRdb lists only in-frame clones, some missing. Found here are approximately 45,000 clones, roughly 83% of them singletons; the top ten hold 31%. The CDR3 totals 15 residues. Germline CDR1 ENHRY, CDR2 SYGVKD. The trim removed 2 bases at V and 4 bases at J, leaving 3 bases unmatched. Time point meaning: baseline pretreatment blood. Treatment: 15 Gy SBRT to primary tumor, nephrectomy 4 weeks later. This material consisted of blood, taken from a patient whose treatment included radiotherapy and nephrectomy. The sequence came from an older woman with renal cell carcinoma. The V and J genes are TRBV10-3 and TRBJ2-1; 9 bases are a match to TRBD2. Here the CDR3 reads CAISENSGGYNEQFF. The CDR3 nucleotides read TGTGCCATCAGTGAGAACAGCGGGGGGTACAATGAGCAGTTCTTC.